This T cell receptor (beta chain) was recovered during a study of OX40 agonist ivuxolimab in advanced cancers. The CDR3 runs 17 residues. Trimming at V came to 1 base and at J to 2 bases, leaving 8 bases not matched to a gene. Per germline, CDR1 MGHRA and CDR2 YSYEKL. Using immunoSEQ multiplex PCR, the repertoire was profiled, and TCRdb retains in-frame clones only, with some absent. Altogether some 66,000 clones are present, over 70% being singletons, with the ten largest covering about 5.1%. The sample in question was CD4+ or CD8+ T cells sorted from blood, obtained in a trial of the OX40 agonist ivuxolimab. The V and J genes are TRBV4-1 and TRBJ2-1; TRBD2 aligns across 7 bases. This TCR was recovered from an adult with an advanced solid tumor such as melanoma, head and neck, liver or kidney cancer. The CDR3 loop is CASSQGFSGPTYNEQFF. CDR3 coding DNA: TGCGCCAGCAGCCAAGGATTTAGCGGGCCTACCTACAATGAGCAGTTCTTC.